The sequence of this T cell receptor (beta chain) was determined in a study of blood T cell repertoires in COVID-19. In this sample, this clone turned up a few times. This CDR3 spans 11 amino acids. CDR1 and CDR2 (germline): MNHNY, SVGAGI (reference sequence). Trimming removed 9 bases from V and 4 bases from J, with 10 bases in between. Repertoires were generated with immunoSEQ multiplex PCR, while TCRdb's copy carries only in-frame clones and drops some. Of over 90,000 clones in the sample, more than 85% were seen once. The V and J genes are TRBV6-6 and TRBJ2-7; D gene ambiguous. Sequencing used peripheral blood. The TCR was taken from a man between 45 and 60 years old with active or convalescent COVID-19. The CDR3 spells CASFSGYEQYF. In DNA form, the CDR3 reads TGTGCCAGTTTTTCGGGTTACGAGCAGTACTTC.